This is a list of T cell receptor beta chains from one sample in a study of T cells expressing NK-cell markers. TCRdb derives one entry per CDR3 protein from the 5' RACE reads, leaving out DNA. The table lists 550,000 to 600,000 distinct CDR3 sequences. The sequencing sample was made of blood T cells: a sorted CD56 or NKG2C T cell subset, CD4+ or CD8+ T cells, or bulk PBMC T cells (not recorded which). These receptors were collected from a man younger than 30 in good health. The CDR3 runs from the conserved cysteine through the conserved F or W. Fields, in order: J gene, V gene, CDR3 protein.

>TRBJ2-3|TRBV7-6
CASRNPLSGRAIDTQYF
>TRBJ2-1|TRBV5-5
CASSAPSAEQFF
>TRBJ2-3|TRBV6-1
CASSPAPGRGTDTQYF
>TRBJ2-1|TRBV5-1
CASMERLADYNEQFF
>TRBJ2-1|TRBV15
CATSTAGWGNEQFF
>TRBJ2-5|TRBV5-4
CASSLAWMETQYF
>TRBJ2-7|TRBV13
CASSSQTSGRPSYEQYF
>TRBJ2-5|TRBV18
CASKLEETQYF
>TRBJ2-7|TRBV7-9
CASSLGSSGSVYEQYF
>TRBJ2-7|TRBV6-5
CASSSLGQGFYEQYF
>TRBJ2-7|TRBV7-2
CASSLLPGGTGSYEQYF
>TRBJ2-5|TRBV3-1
CASSQGRLLAYQETQYF
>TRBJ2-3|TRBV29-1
CSGGRGGTDTQYF
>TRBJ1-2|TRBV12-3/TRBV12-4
CASSSDSIGYGYTF
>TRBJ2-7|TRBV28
CAACGPGLCEQYF
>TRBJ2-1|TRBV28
CASSWRDRLYNEQFF
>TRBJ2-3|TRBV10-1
CASSASLLRTDTQYF
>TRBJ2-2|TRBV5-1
CASSRTRLAGTGELFF
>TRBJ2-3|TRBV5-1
CASSLVLAAMTRTDTQYF
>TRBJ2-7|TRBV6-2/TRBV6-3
CASSTRRERYEQYF
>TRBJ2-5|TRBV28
CASSLVPLRRDQETQYF
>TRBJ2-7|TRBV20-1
CSARVKAGDKIEQYF
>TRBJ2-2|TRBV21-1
CASSKEAGTANTGELFF
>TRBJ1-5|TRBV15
CATSRGTQGSNQPQHF
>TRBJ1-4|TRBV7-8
CASSVNRFPIPDTNEKLFF
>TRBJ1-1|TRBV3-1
CASSPREGEEAFF
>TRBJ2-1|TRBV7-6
CASSLHPSSYNEQFF
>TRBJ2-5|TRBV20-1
CSARVWTDDKETQYF
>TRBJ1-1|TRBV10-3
CAISEDSLMNTEAFF
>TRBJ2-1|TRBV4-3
CASSQEGLPVYNEQFF
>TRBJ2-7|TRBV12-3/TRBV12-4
CASSKLAGASEQYF
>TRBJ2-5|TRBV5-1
CASSLPRLEPGETQYF
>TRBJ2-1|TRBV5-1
CASSLGVLAGPNSNEQFF
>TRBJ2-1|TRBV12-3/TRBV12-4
CASRPSGEKGNEQFF
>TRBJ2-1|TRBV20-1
CSASSPGEQFF
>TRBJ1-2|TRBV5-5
CASSLGQGGPNYGYTF
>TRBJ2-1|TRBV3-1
CASSQDLLLAGGRGNEQFF
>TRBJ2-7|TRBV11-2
CASSLEISGRAPYEQYF
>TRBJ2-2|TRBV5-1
CASGRVPGELFF
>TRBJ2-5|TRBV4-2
CASSQGTRGLQETQYF
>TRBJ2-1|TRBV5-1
CASSSSRAGGPAYNEQFF
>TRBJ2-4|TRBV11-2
CANPWWSGAKNIQYF
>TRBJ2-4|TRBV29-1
CSVATSGRDIQYF
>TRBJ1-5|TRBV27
CASSLSRGPYQPQHF
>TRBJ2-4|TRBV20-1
CSASQITGGPGIQYF
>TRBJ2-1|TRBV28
CASETPGSNNEQFF
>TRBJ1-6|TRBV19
CASSDIPGHRGNSPLHF
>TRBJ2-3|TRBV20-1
CSAWQGRWADTQYF
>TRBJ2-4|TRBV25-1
CASRGNPANIQYF
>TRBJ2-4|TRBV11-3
CASSLVAGGRNLLAKNIQYF
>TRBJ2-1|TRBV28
CASSFLKREGLGEQFF
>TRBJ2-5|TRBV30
CAWSPSRGIKTQYF
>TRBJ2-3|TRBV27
CASSLIPRERTDTQYF
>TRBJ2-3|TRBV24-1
CATRRDLTDTQYF
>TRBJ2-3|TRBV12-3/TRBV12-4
CASSFFRGRRDTQYF